These 27 T cell receptor beta chains were all obtained from the same sample, sequenced in a study of cytomegalovirus exposure and HLA in healthy donors. Primers: 60 Vbeta forward and 13 Jbeta reverse. Profiling relied on immunoSEQ multiplex PCR, and the TCRdb table lists in-frame clones only, not all of them. Here the sample spans 90,000 to 140,000 clones, 69% being singletons. Sample: PBMCs. These receptors all stem from a man aged 30-40 years in good health and CMV-seronegative.

V and J are TRBV25-1 and TRBJ2-2; possibly TRBD1 for D (5 bases). The CDR3 contains 13 residues. Per germline, CDR1 MGHDK and CDR2 SYGVNS. With 5 bases removed from V and 7 bases from J, the gap between germline ends came to 11 bases. CDR3 DNA sequence: TGTGCCAGCAGTCGGAGAGGACACGGGGAGCTGTTTTTT. Its protein is CASSRRGHGELFF.

In its sample, this clone was seen a few times. V gene TRBV4-1 combines with J gene TRBJ1-1; D not certain. Trimming cost V 1 base and J 11 bases, with 8 bases left between them. Germline V CDR1 and CDR2: MGHRA, YSYEKL. This CDR3 region has 11 residues. The CDR3 reads CASSQGSRAFF. The CDR3, as DNA: TGCGCCAGCAGCCAAGGGAGTCGGGCTTTCTTT.

This clone was found a few times. V and J are TRBV2 and TRBJ1-5; D may be TRBD1 (5 bases). V dropped 7 bases and J dropped 5 bases, with 12 bases sitting between them. The CDR3 is 13 residues long. Germline V CDR1 and CDR2: SNHLY, FYNNEI. The CDR3 sequence is CASTHPGDQPQHF. The CDR3, as DNA: TGTGCCAGCACCCACCCGGGGGATCAGCCCCAGCATTTT. The complete variable domain, with remaining parts taken from reference TRBV2 and TRBJ1-5, reads EPEVTQTPSHQVTQMGQEVILRCVPISNHLYFYWYRQILGQKVEFLVSFYNNEISEKSEIFDDQFSVERPDGSNFTLKIRSTKLEDSAMYFCASTHPGDQPQHFGDGTRLSIL.

This clone was recorded many times. The chain couples TRBV6-6 to TRBJ1-5; 7 bases map to TRBD1. Germline V gene data show CDR1 as MNHNY and CDR2 as SVGAGI (reference sequence). Trimming removed 6 bases from V and 5 bases from J; junction bases left unmatched: 7. CDR3 length: 14 residues. The CDR3 DNA reads TGTGCCAGCAGCGGTAGACAGGGTTATCAGCCCCAGCATTTT. This encodes CASSGRQGYQPQHF.

The chain links TRBV19 to TRBJ2-1, with 8 bases aligning to TRBD1. V lost 5 bases and J lost 6; bases outside the gene matches: 21. The CDR3 sequence is 19 residues long. Germline V CDR1 and CDR2: LNHDA, SQIVND (reference sequence). CDR3 loop: CASSPLGRGRGHTSNEQFF. The CDR3 DNA sequence: TGTGCCAGTAGTCCTCTCGGCAGGGGGCGCGGTCATACGTCCAATGAGCAGTTCTTC.

The chain uses TRBV4-3 and TRBJ2-3; a weak D match, TRBD1 (6 bases). The ends were cut back, 0 bases at V and 4 bases at J, with 14 bases in the middle. The CDR3 length is 16 residues. The V gene's germline CDR1 is LGHNA and CDR2 YSLEER. This CDR3 is CASSQEKRGFADTQYF. DNA of the CDR3: TGCGCCAGCAGCCAAGAGAAAAGGGGGTTTGCAGATACGCAGTATTTT.

Only one count was recorded for this clone. V usage is TRBV29-1 and J usage is TRBJ2-2, with a weak D call TRBD1 (6 bases). CDR3 length: 13 residues. Germline V gene sequence: CDR1 SQVTM, CDR2 ANQGSEA. V was pared by 6 bases and J by 0 bases, with 8 bases between. The CDR3 sequence is CSVRTANTGELFF. In DNA form, the CDR3 reads TGCAGCGTACGGACAGCGAACACCGGGGAGCTGTTTTTT.

The chain links TRBV5-4 to TRBJ2-7; 11 nucleotides line up with TRBD2. The CDR3 runs 15 residues. The germline CDR1 and CDR2 sequences are SGHNT and YYREEE (reference sequence). The junction had 3 bases not matched to a gene; V was cut back by 2 bases and J by 2 bases. CDR3 loop: CASSLGLAGAYEQYF. In DNA, the CDR3 is TGTGCCAGCAGCTTAGGACTAGCGGGTGCCTACGAGCAGTACTTC.

The chain recombines TRBV6-1 with TRBJ1-1; D not certain. Germline V lookup: CDR1 MNHNS, CDR2 SASEGT. Trimming removed 4 bases at V and 0 bases at J, with 9 bases between. The length of the CDR3 is 14 residues. CDR3 DNA: TGTGCCAGCAGTGCCCCTAGGTTGAACACTGAAGCTTTCTTT. The encoded protein is CASSAPRLNTEAFF.

This rearrangement joins TRBV6-5 to TRBJ2-1; D might be TRBD2 (5 bases). This CDR3 region has 11 residues. The germline gives CDR1 MNHEY, CDR2 SVGAGI. The ends were cut back, 8 bases at V and 9 bases at J, with 11 bases in the middle. DNA of the CDR3: TGTGCCAGCGTGACACGGGGTGAGCAGTTCTTC. It encodes CASVTRGEQFF.

The chain employs TRBV2 and TRBJ1-1; 8 positions match TRBD1. With V trimmed by 9 bases and J by 1 base, 10 bases remained unmatched. Germline lookup yields CDR1 SNHLY and CDR2 FYNNEI. CDR3 length: 15 amino acids. The CDR3 DNA reads as TGTGCCAGAAAGACAGGGGCCTCCCGGAACACTGAAGCTTTCTTT. It specifies CARKTGASRNTEAFF.

The chain employs TRBV18 and TRBJ2-7; 9 bases map to TRBD1. The CDR3 consists of 15 residues. Trimming cost V 5 bases and J 2 bases; bases outside gene matches: 7. Germline loops: CDR1 KGHSH, CDR2 LQKENI. The CDR3 loop is CASSGTGTGTYEQYF. The DNA for the CDR3 is TGTGCCAGCTCAGGGACCGGGACAGGGACCTACGAGCAGTACTTC. Together with reference TRBV18 and TRBJ2-7, the CDR3 gives the full variable domain: NAGVMQNPRHLVRRRGQEARLRCSPMKGHSHVYWYRQLPEEGLKFMVYLQKENIIDESGMPKERFSAEFPKEGPSILRIQQVVRGDSAAYFCASSGTGTGTYEQYFGPGTRLTVT.

This clone showed up just once. The chain combines TRBV20-1 with TRBJ1-2; D is undetermined. CDR1 is DFQATT and CDR2 is SNEGSKA in the germline V gene (reference sequence). This CDR3 has 11 amino acids. Trimming removed 4 bases at V and 5 bases at J, with 8 bases between. Here the CDR3 DNA reads TGCAGTGCTAAGAGGGAATATGGCTACACCTTC. Its translation: CSAKREYGYTF.

This clone has just a few counts. This chain connects TRBV13 to TRBJ1-2; TRBD1 might be the D (5 bases). V lost 0 bases and J 2 bases, leaving 7 bases between the germline ends. Germline-derived CDR1 and CDR2 are PRHDT and FYEKMQ (reference sequence). The CDR3 has 14 residues. The CDR3 sequence is CASSLGRQNYGYTF. In DNA, the CDR3 is TGTGCCAGCAGCTTAGGCCGACAGAACTATGGCTACACCTTC.

The chain couples TRBV18 to TRBJ2-6, with 7 bases identical to TRBD2. The CDR3 totals 19 residues. Losses at the gene ends were 2 bases for V and 0 bases for J; bases not matched to a gene: 10. Per the germline V gene, CDR1 is KGHSH and CDR2 is LQKENI. The CDR3 region has the DNA TGTGCCAGCTCACCAGGGTTGTTCGGGAGGCACTCTGGGGCCAACGTCCTGACTTTC. This gives the protein CASSPGLFGRHSGANVLTF.

The gene calls are TRBV5-1 and TRBJ2-1; 11 bases align to TRBD1. Germline CDR1 and CDR2: SGHRS and YFSETQ. The V segment lost 4 bases and the J segment 6 bases; nucleotides outside the gene matches: 6. The CDR3 spans 15 residues. The chain's CDR3 is CASSEDRGHGNEQFF. The CDR3 DNA reads as TGCGCCAGCAGCGAGGACAGGGGGCACGGCAATGAGCAGTTCTTC.

On this clone: Its ends do not fully match the called genes, so a read error is possible. The gene calls are TRBV6-1 and TRBJ2-1, with 13 bases matching TRBD2. This CDR3 region has 17 residues. Germline V gene sequence: CDR1 MNHNS, CDR2 SASEGT. The CDR3 DNA reads as TGTGCCAGCAGTCAAGCAGGGGGACTAGCGGGAACCAATGAGCAGTTCTTC. Residues: CASSQAGGLAGTNEQFF.

V gene TRBV4-3 combines with J gene TRBJ1-1, with D possibly matching TRBD1 (6 bases). The germline gives CDR1 LGHNA, CDR2 YSLEER. Trimming removed 0 bases at V and 1 base at J, with 9 bases between. The CDR3 runs 15 residues. For the CDR3, the DNA is TGCGCCAGCAGCCAAGATTACAGGGAGAACACTGAAGCTTTCTTT. As protein: CASSQDYRENTEAFF.

This clone has only a few counts. The CDR3 protein is CASSDSRENTGELFF. The CDR3 DNA reads as TGTGCCAGCAGTGACTCGCGGGAGAACACCGGGGAGCTGTTTTTT. The chain has TRBV6-4 and TRBJ2-2, with D possibly TRBD2 on 6 matching bases. The CDR3 totals 15 residues. Germline CDR1 is MRHNA and CDR2 is SNTAGT. V dropped 0 bases and J dropped 1 base, with 6 bases sitting between them.

The V and J genes are TRBV6-6 and TRBJ2-1, with a tentative D call TRBD2 (5 bases). Germline V gene lookup returns CDR1 MNHNY and CDR2 SVGAGI (reference sequence). V lost 0 bases to trimming and J lost 7 bases, with 16 bases between them. The CDR3 loop spans 16 amino acids. The DNA for the CDR3 is TGTGCCAGCAGTTACTCCTCCGGCGTAGCGCGTAATGAGCAGTTCTTC. Its translation is CASSYSSGVARNEQFF.

A few counts support this clone. The chain uses TRBV20-1 and TRBJ2-1; possible D gene TRBD2, 5 bases. Germline CDR1 is DFQATT and CDR2 is SNEGSKA (reference sequence). The ends were cut back, 3 bases at V and 8 bases at J, with 8 bases in the middle. CDR3 length equals 11 residues. The CDR3 coding sequence is TGCAGTGCTAGTCGGGGTGATGAGCAGTTCTTC. It encodes CSASRGDEQFF.

The rearrangement joins TRBV6-4 to TRBJ2-1; 14 nucleotides line up with TRBD2. The CDR3 spans 15 residues. The J segment lost 7 bases and the V segment lost 3 bases, leaving 2 bases of the junction unmatched. Germline CDR1 reads MRHNA; CDR2 reads SNTAGT. The CDR3 nucleotides are TGTGCCAGCAGTGAGGGGACTAGCGGGAGTAATGAGCAGTTCTTC. Translated: CASSEGTSGSNEQFF.

The chain couples TRBV7-9 to TRBJ1-2; 8 nucleotides agree with TRBD1. The V and J ends lost 4 bases and 2 bases, in that order; junction bases with no gene match: 0. The CDR3 contains 13 residues. Germline-derived CDR1 and CDR2 are SEHNR and FQNEAQ (reference sequence). The DNA of the CDR3 is TGTGCCAGCAGCTGGACAGGGAACTATGGCTACACCTTC. Translation: CASSWTGNYGYTF.

J is TRBJ2-3 and V is TRBV10-3; D may be TRBD2 (6 bases). The CDR3 is 15 residues long. Trimming shortened V by 3 bases and J by 5 bases, and 15 bases separated the two germline ends. Per germline, CDR1 ENHRY and CDR2 SYGVKD. CDR3 in DNA: TGTGCCATCAGTGAAGCGGGTCCCCCTCGAGATACGCAGTATTTT. Translating gives CAISEAGPPRDTQYF.

CDR3 DNA: TGTGCCAGCAGAACAGGGTCGGACACCGGGGAGCTGTTTTTT. This translates into CASRTGSDTGELFF. The V gene is TRBV6-5, the J gene TRBJ2-2, with a possible D match to TRBD1 (6 bases). Looked up from germline, CDR1 is MNHEY and CDR2 is SVGAGI. This CDR3 comprises 14 residues. Trimming left V 6 bases short and J 3 bases short, with 11 bases between.

The DNA of the CDR3 is TGTGCCAGCAGGCCTTCTACAGGGGGTAGTTACGAGCAGTACTTC. This translates into CASRPSTGGSYEQYF. The J gene is TRBJ2-7, the V gene TRBV28, with TRBD1 matching 8 bases. Germline assignment: CDR1 MDHEN and CDR2 SYDVKM. This CDR3 is built from 15 residues. V lost 6 bases to trimming and J lost 4 bases; unmatched junction nucleotides: 11.

The chain employs TRBV18 and TRBJ2-1; 9 nucleotides agree with TRBD2. This CDR3 has 15 amino acids. The germline gives CDR1 KGHSH, CDR2 LQKENI. Unmatched junction bases numbered 5, after V lost 3 bases and J lost 5 bases. The CDR3 sequence is CASSPRLAENNEQFF. The CDR3 nucleotides read TGTGCCAGCTCACCCCGACTAGCGGAAAACAATGAGCAGTTCTTC.